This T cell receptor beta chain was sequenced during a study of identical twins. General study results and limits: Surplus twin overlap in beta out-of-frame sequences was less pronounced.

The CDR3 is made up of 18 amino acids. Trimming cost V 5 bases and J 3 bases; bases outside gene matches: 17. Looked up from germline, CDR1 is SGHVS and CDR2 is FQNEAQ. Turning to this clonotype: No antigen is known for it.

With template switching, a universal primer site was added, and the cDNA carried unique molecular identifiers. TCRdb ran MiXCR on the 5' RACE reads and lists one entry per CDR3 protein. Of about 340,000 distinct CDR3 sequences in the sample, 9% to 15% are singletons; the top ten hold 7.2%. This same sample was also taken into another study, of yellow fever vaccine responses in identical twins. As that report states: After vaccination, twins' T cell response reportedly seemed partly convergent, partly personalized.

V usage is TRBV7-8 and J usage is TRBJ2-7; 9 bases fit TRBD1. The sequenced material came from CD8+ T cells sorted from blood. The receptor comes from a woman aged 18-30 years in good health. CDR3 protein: CASSPTLPGQGFNYEQYF. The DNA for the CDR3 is TGTGCCAGCAGCCCAACCTTGCCTGGACAGGGGTTCAACTACGAGCAGTACTTC.